The text below deals with one T cell receptor (beta chain). This record comes from a study of blood T cell repertoires in COVID-19. At the level of the study: T cells, B-cell-depleted T cells, or PBMCs provided the cDNA or gDNA that served as material.

The protocol was immunoSEQ multiplex PCR, while the TCRdb copy is restricted to in-frame clones and leaves out a portion. The sample consists of 110,000 or so clones, around 84% of them appearing once. V was trimmed by 2 bases and J by 2 bases, leaving 13 bases between them. This CDR3 has 16 residues. The genes are TRBV23-1 and TRBJ1-3; maybe TRBD1 (5 bases). TRBV23-1 belongs to the ORF category, with a function that is uncertain. Sequenced sample: peripheral blood. The TCR comes from a human donor in a cohort sampled during active COVID-19. CDR3 sequence reads: CASSQPGFRTGNTIYF. CDR3 in DNA: TGCGCCAGCAGTCAACCAGGGTTCCGCACTGGAAACACCATATATTTT.